This TCR beta chain was identified in a study of OX40 agonist ivuxolimab in advanced cancers. Study-level findings and limits: Both blood CD4+ and CD8+ T cells showed clonal growth by week 6 at 0.1 to 3.0 mg/kg. The average count of expanded clones was higher among CD8+ T cells than among CD4+.

TCRdb's copy holds only in-frame clones and misses some; the assay was immunoSEQ multiplex PCR. Of 30,000 to 45,000 clones detected, 70% to 80% appear once; the ten largest clones hold under 20%. As regards this clone: Its antigen is currently unknown.

CDR1 is SGHAT and CDR2 is FQNNGV in the germline V gene. The CDR3 loop spans 13 amino acids. The V end was cut by 4 bases, the J end by 0 bases, with 6 bases between. The sequence came from an adult with an advanced solid tumor such as melanoma, head and neck, liver or kidney cancer. The sample here was CD4+ or CD8+ T cells sorted from blood, taken in a trial of the OX40 agonist ivuxolimab. This chain connects TRBV11-2 to TRBJ1-1, with unresolved D. As DNA, the CDR3 is TGTGCCAGCAGCTCCACGGTGAACACTGAAGCTTTCTTT. It specifies CASSSTVNTEAFF. The full variable domain, its missing parts supplied by reference TRBV11-2 and TRBJ1-1, is EAGVAQSPRYKIIEKRQSVAFWCNPISGHATLYWYQQILGQGPKLLIQFQNNGVVDDSQLPKDRFSAERLKGVDSTLKIQPAKLEDSAVYLCASSSTVNTEAFFGQGTRLTVV.